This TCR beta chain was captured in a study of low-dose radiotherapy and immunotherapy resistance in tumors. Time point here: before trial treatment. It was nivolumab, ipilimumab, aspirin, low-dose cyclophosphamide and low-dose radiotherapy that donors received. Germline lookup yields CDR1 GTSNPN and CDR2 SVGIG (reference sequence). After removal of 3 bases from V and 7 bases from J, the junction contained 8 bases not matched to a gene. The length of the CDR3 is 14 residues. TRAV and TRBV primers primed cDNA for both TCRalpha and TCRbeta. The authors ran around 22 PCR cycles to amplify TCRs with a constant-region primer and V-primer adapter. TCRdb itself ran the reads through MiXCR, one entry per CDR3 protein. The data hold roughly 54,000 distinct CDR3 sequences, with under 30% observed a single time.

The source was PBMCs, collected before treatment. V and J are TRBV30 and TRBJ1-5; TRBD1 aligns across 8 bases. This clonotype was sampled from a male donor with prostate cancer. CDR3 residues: CAWRADRDEQPQHF. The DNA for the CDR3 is TGTGCCTGGAGAGCGGACAGGGATGAACAGCCCCAGCATTTT.